Below are 13 T cell receptor beta chains sequenced from a single sample in a study of T-cell reconstitution after alpha-beta-depleted transplantation in children. TCRbeta library preparation incorporated unique molecular identifiers. Each CDR3 protein is one row after TCRdb ran MiXCR on the PCR reads. The sample has around 500,000 distinct CDR3 sequences, 12% seen once. This material consisted of PBMCs from the stem cell graft donor, taken from the stem cell graft. These receptors were obtained from a human donor who donated a stem cell graft to a child with combined immunodeficiency.

This clonotype was detected only a few times. The rearrangement joins TRBV29-1 to TRBJ2-1, with 8 bases fitting TRBD2. With V trimmed by 7 bases and J by 8 bases, 22 bases remained unmatched. Germline V gives CDR1 SQVTM, CDR2 ANQGSEA. This CDR3 has 17 amino acids. CDR3 DNA sequence: TGCAGCGCCCAGGAGGGAGCGGGAGAGTCCGCCATAGATGAGCAGTTCTTC. Translated, it gives CSAQEGAGESAIDEQFF.

The rearrangement links TRBV29-1 to TRBJ2-5, with no clear D. The CDR3 loop spans 14 amino acids. V gave up 3 bases and J gave up 3 bases, with 14 bases separating them. Germline CDR1 is SQVTM and CDR2 is ANQGSEA. DNA for the CDR3: TGCAGCGTTGATTTCGGTTACGGAGAAGAGACCCAGTACTTC. Residues: CSVDFGYGEETQYF.

The chain employs TRBV18 and TRBJ2-7; 9 bases agree with TRBD2. This CDR3 contains 16 residues. Germline V gene data show CDR1 as KGHSH and CDR2 as LQKENI. V was pared by 1 base and J by 0 bases, with 4 bases of the junction left unmatched. The CDR3 here is CASSPLLGLASYEQYF. The CDR3 DNA follows: TGTGCCAGCTCACCACTCCTGGGACTAGCCTCCTACGAGCAGTACTTC.

This clonotype has just a few counts. The CDR3 coding sequence is TGTGCCATCAGTGAGCGGACAGCTGGCCGTGGCTACACCTTC. It specifies CAISERTAGRGYTF. The chain carries TRBV10-3 and TRBJ1-2; tentatively, D is TRBD1 (6 bases). The CDR3 runs 14 residues. The V end was cut by 2 bases, the J end by 7 bases, with 14 bases between. The germline CDR1 and CDR2 sequences are ENHRY and SYGVKD.

This clonotype occurred many times. V gene TRBV5-1 combines with J gene TRBJ2-2; possible D gene TRBD1, 6 bases. Trimming removed 2 bases from V and 2 bases from J, with 13 bases in between. The CDR3 has 16 amino acids. From germline, CDR1 is SGHRS and CDR2 YFSETQ. The chain's CDR3 is CASSFTGTRNTGELFF. CDR3 nucleotide sequence: TGCGCCAGCAGCTTTACCGGGACAAGAAACACCGGGGAGCTGTTTTTT. The entire variable domain, with the rest obtained from reference TRBV5-1 and TRBJ2-2, is as follows: KAGVTQTPRYLIKTRGQQVTLSCSPISGHRSVSWYQQTPGQGLQFLFEYFSETQRNKGNFPGRFSGRQFSNSRSEMNVSTLELGDSALYLCASSFTGTRNTGELFFGEGSRLTVL.

This clonotype occurred many times. This rearrangement joins TRBV7-2 to TRBJ1-2; D uncertain. The germline V and J ends were trimmed by 11 bases and 3 bases, with 13 bases remaining between them. Per germline, CDR1 SGHTA and CDR2 FQGNSA. The CDR3 totals 12 residues. For the CDR3, the DNA is TGTGCCGCGCCCGGCCCCTACTATGGCTACACCTTC. The encoded protein is CAAPGPYYGYTF.

This clonotype was seen repeatedly, ten times or more. This chain connects TRBV12-3 or TRBV12-4 to TRBJ1-6; tentative D call: TRBD1 (6 bases). The ends were cut back, 5 bases at V and 10 bases at J, with 15 bases in the middle. CDR3 length: 14 residues. CDR3 in amino acids: CASSVTGMESPLHF. The CDR3 nucleotides read TGTGCCAGCAGTGTGACAGGAATGGAGTCACCCCTCCACTTT.

The table lists this clonotype with a few counts. This sequence joins TRBV7-9 and TRBJ1-2; 11 bases align to TRBD1. V was clipped by 5 bases and J by 6 bases; unmatched bases: 11. The CDR3 runs 16 residues. From germline, CDR1 is SEHNR and CDR2 FQNEAQ (reference sequence). The CDR3 DNA reads TGTGCCAGCAGCAGCGGACAGGGGGCTGATCTGAATGGCTACACCTTC. This encodes CASSSGQGADLNGYTF.

The rearrangement links TRBV2 to TRBJ1-2; D gene ambiguous. Germline CDR1 SNHLY, CDR2 FYNNEI. Trimming removed 6 bases at V and 2 bases at J, with 13 bases between. CDR3 length: 14 residues. The CDR3 bases are TGTGCCAGCAGCCCCGGTATAGGAAACTATGGCTACACCTTC. It codes for CASSPGIGNYGYTF.

This clonotype was detected only a few times. The rearrangement links TRBV30 to TRBJ2-1; D is unclear. The CDR3 is 15 residues long. Germline CDR1 reads GTSNPN; CDR2 reads SVGIG (reference sequence). Trimming took off 3 bases at V and 0 bases at J, with 12 bases between the two ends. This CDR3 is CAWREGYSSYNEQFF. The CDR3 bases are TGTGCCTGGAGAGAAGGCTATAGCTCCTACAATGAGCAGTTCTTC.

This clonotype appeared many times. The rearrangement uses TRBV20-1 and TRBJ2-3; the D is unclear. Trimming took 6 bases from V and 0 from J, leaving 13 bases between them. The CDR3 is 14 amino acids. CDR1 is DFQATT, CDR2 SNEGSKA, per germline (reference sequence). CDR3 DNA sequence: TGCAGTGCAAGGGTGTCAACTAGCACAGATACGCAGTATTTT. Protein sequence: CSARVSTSTDTQYF.

The chain employs TRBV18 and TRBJ1-1; D uncertain. Trimming took 0 bases from V and 10 from J, leaving 6 bases between them. The CDR3 covers 11 residues. From germline, CDR1 is KGHSH and CDR2 LQKENI. The CDR3 sequence: CASSPPRIAFF. The CDR3, as DNA: TGTGCCAGCTCACCACCGAGGATAGCTTTCTTT. The full variable domain, its missing parts supplied by reference TRBV18 and TRBJ1-1, is NAGVMQNPRHLVRRRGQEARLRCSPMKGHSHVYWYRQLPEEGLKFMVYLQKENIIDESGMPKERFSAEFPKEGPSILRIQQVVRGDSAAYFCASSPPRIAFFGQGTRLTVV.

This clonotype turned up a few times. The chain employs TRBV7-2 and TRBJ1-1; 10 nucleotides match TRBD1. V lost 5 bases and J lost 4; bases outside the gene matches: 10. CDR1 is SGHTA, CDR2 FQGNSA, per germline. The CDR3 loop spans 16 amino acids. CDR3 DNA sequence: TGTGCCAGCAGCCCGGGGACAGGGGAGGGAGGCACTGAAGCTTTCTTT. Protein: CASSPGTGEGGTEAFF.